These 17 T cell receptor beta chains were sequenced from one sample in a study of T cells in Graves' hyperthyroidism and ophthalmopathy. There were TCR beta CDR3 regions amplified from RNA transcripts. HTBI primers drove first-round RT-PCR of the TCR CDR3. TCRdb passed the multiplex PCR reads through MiXCR, listing each CDR3 protein once. The sample consists of some 650,000 distinct CDR3 sequences, about a sixth of them appearing once. The sequencing sample was made of blood. Receptors originate from a middle-aged woman with Graves' ophthalmopathy.

The chain links TRBV19 to TRBJ2-5; 7 bases align to TRBD1. CDR1 and CDR2 (germline): LNHDA, SQIVND (reference sequence). The CDR3 is 15 amino acids. The V segment lost 6 bases and the J segment 1 base; nucleotides outside the gene matches: 8. The CDR3 DNA follows: TGTGCCAGTAGCGGGACAGCCGTCCTCCAAGAGACCCAGTACTTC. Amino acid sequence: CASSGTAVLQETQYF.

The chain combines TRBV7-9 with TRBJ2-3, with TRBD2 identical over 9 bases. The CDR3 is 15 residues long. V trimming: 6 bases; J trimming: 1 base; junction bases outside the gene matches: 5. Germline V CDR1 and CDR2: SEHNR, FQNEAQ (reference sequence). The CDR3 DNA sequence: TGTGCCAGCAGTACCCGCGGGGGGGGCACAGATACGCAGTATTTT. Its translation: CASSTRGGGTDTQYF.

This chain connects TRBV7-8 to TRBJ1-6; no reliable D call. The CDR3 has 16 amino acids. V was shortened by 1 base and J by 4 bases, with 11 bases between the two germline ends. Germline assignment: CDR1 SGHVS and CDR2 FQNEAQ. CDR3 sequence: CASSLGADPYNSPLHF. Written as DNA, the CDR3 is TGTGCCAGCAGCTTAGGGGCTGACCCGTATAATTCACCCCTCCACTTT.

This rearrangement joins TRBV3-1 to TRBJ2-5, with D uncertain. This CDR3 is built from 13 residues. Germline V gene data show CDR1 as LGHDT and CDR2 as YNNKEL (reference sequence). Trimming stripped 2 bases from V and 5 bases from J, with 9 bases between. Here the CDR3 DNA reads TGTGCCAGCAGCCAATTCCCCTCCGAGACCCAGTACTTC. This gives the protein CASSQFPSETQYF.

This clonotype was counted a few times. The gene calls are TRBV14 and TRBJ2-3, with no clear D. The V end lost 1 base, the J end lost 2 bases, and 10 bases lay between the germline ends. From germline, CDR1 is SGHDN and CDR2 FVKESK. The CDR3 consists of 15 residues. CDR3 loop: CASSQARKFTDTQYF. The CDR3 DNA follows: TGTGCCAGCAGCCAAGCCAGGAAATTCACAGATACGCAGTATTTT. Filled out from reference TRBV14 and TRBJ2-3, the complete variable domain reads EAGVTQFPSHSVIEKGQTVTLRCDPISGHDNLYWYRRVMGKEIKFLLHFVKESKQDESGMPNNRFLAERTGGTYSTLKVQPAELEDSGVYFCASSQARKFTDTQYFGPGTRLTVL.

This clonotype was recorded a few times. The chain recombines TRBV30 with TRBJ2-5, with a possible D match to TRBD1 (6 bases). Trimming removed 0 bases at V and 1 base at J, with 12 bases between. Germline loops: CDR1 GTSNPN, CDR2 SVGIG (reference sequence). The CDR3 totals 15 residues. DNA of the CDR3: TGTGCCTGGAGTGTAGGGGGAATGGCCCAAGAGACCCAGTACTTC. Translation: CAWSVGGMAQETQYF.

At least ten counts were recorded for this clonotype. This rearrangement joins TRBV20-1 to TRBJ1-5; 7 nucleotides agree with TRBD1. The germline gives CDR1 DFQATT, CDR2 SNEGSKA (reference sequence). V was pared by 5 bases and J by 1 base, with 5 bases of the junction left unmatched. CDR3 length: 14 amino acids. The CDR3 nucleotides read TGCAGTGCTTCGGGACAGAGGAGCAATCAGCCCCAGCATTTT. This codes for CSASGQRSNQPQHF.

This clonotype was recorded many times. The chain joins TRBV2 to TRBJ1-2; tentative D call: TRBD1 (5 bases). V lost 4 bases to trimming and J lost 4 bases, with 10 bases between them. Germline CDR1 and CDR2: SNHLY and FYNNEI. The CDR3 is 13 residues long. The CDR3 DNA follows: TGTGCCAGCAGTGCTAACAGGTTCTATGGCTACACCTTC. Translated, it gives CASSANRFYGYTF.

As regards this clonotype: This may be a read error, as it is one base from a much larger clone. The V call is TRBV20-1, the J call TRBJ1-1; 12 bases are shared with TRBD1. The CDR3 covers 18 residues. Germline V lookup: CDR1 DFQATT, CDR2 SNEGSKA (reference sequence). CDR3 nucleotides: TGCAGTGCTAGAGATGATTTAAGGGACAGGGGGCTCGGGACTGGAGCTTTCTTT. Its protein is CSARDDLRDRGLGTGAFF.

This clonotype was seen a few times. The V gene is TRBV13, the J gene TRBJ2-5, with TRBD2 as a possible D gene (6 bases). Germline V CDR1 and CDR2: PRHDT, FYEKMQ (reference sequence). V lost 4 bases to trimming and J lost 4 bases, with 22 bases between them. This CDR3 is 17 amino acids long. The CDR3 bases are TGTGCCAGCAGCTCTAGGAAGCTCTCCGGGAGTCGAGAGACCCAGTACTTC. Protein sequence: CASSSRKLSGSRETQYF.

This clonotype was seen repeatedly, ten times or more. This chain connects TRBV2 to TRBJ2-5; D might be TRBD1 or TRBD2, each matching 5 bases. The CDR3 totals 13 residues. Trimming took 4 bases from V and 0 from J, leaving 6 bases between them. CDR1 is SNHLY and CDR2 is FYNNEI in the germline V gene. CDR3 sequence (DNA): TGTGCCAGCAGTGCGGGACACCAAGAGACCCAGTACTTC. As protein: CASSAGHQETQYF.

This clonotype occurred many times. The rearrangement links TRBV2 to TRBJ2-1; TRBD1 agrees at 8 bases. V was clipped by 2 bases and J by 5 bases; unmatched bases: 5. This CDR3 is 15 amino acids long. Germline CDR1 SNHLY, CDR2 FYNNEI. The CDR3 DNA reads as TGTGCCAGCAGTGAAAGGAGGACAGGGAACAATGAGCAGTTCTTC. It yields the protein CASSERRTGNNEQFF.

This clonotype was picked up many times. The junction and the germline gene differ at one end; a read error may be behind it. The J gene is TRBJ1-1, the V gene TRBV7-9, with D perhaps TRBD1 (5 bases). Germline-derived CDR1 and CDR2 are SEHNR and FQNEAQ (reference sequence). The length of the CDR3 is 14 residues. The CDR3 spells CASSLRGGDTEAFF. The DNA for the CDR3 is TGCGCCAGCAGCTTGCGGGGGGGGGACACTGAAGCTTTCTTT.

This clonotype appeared a few times. The chain uses TRBV12-3 or TRBV12-4 and TRBJ2-2, with 8 bases lining up with TRBD1. The junction had 4 bases not matched to a gene; V was cut back by 3 bases and J by 7 bases. The CDR3 is 14 residues long. DNA for the CDR3: TGTGCCAGCAGTTTGAGACAGGGGAACGGGGAGCTGTTTTTT. Encoded protein: CASSLRQGNGELFF.

This clonotype was seen many times. The V call is TRBV20-1, the J call TRBJ2-7; D uncertain. Per the germline V gene, CDR1 is DFQATT and CDR2 is SNEGSKA (reference sequence). CDR3 size: 12 residues. The germline V and J ends were trimmed by 3 bases and 7 bases, with 13 bases remaining between them. DNA of the CDR3: TGCAGTGCTAGCGGAGAAGTAGTAGAGCAGTACTTC. It yields the protein CSASGEVVEQYF.

The V and J genes are TRBV20-1 and TRBJ1-5; 10 positions agree with TRBD1. Losses at the gene ends were 6 bases for V and 7 bases for J; bases not matched to a gene: 6. The CDR3 is 13 residues long. Germline CDR1 is DFQATT and CDR2 is SNEGSKA (reference sequence). The CDR3 nucleotides are TGCAGTGCGGCGGGACAGGGGTGGCAGCCCCAGCATTTT. This translates into CSAAGQGWQPQHF.

This clonotype was observed at least ten times. The rearrangement uses TRBV2 and TRBJ2-2; TRBD2 might be the D (5 bases). The V and J ends lost 1 base and 5 bases respectively, with 11 bases between them. The CDR3 is 15 amino acids. Per germline, CDR1 SNHLY and CDR2 FYNNEI. This CDR3 reads CASSEVKRLTGELFF. CDR3 in DNA: TGTGCCAGCAGTGAAGTCAAGCGGTTGACCGGGGAGCTGTTTTTT.